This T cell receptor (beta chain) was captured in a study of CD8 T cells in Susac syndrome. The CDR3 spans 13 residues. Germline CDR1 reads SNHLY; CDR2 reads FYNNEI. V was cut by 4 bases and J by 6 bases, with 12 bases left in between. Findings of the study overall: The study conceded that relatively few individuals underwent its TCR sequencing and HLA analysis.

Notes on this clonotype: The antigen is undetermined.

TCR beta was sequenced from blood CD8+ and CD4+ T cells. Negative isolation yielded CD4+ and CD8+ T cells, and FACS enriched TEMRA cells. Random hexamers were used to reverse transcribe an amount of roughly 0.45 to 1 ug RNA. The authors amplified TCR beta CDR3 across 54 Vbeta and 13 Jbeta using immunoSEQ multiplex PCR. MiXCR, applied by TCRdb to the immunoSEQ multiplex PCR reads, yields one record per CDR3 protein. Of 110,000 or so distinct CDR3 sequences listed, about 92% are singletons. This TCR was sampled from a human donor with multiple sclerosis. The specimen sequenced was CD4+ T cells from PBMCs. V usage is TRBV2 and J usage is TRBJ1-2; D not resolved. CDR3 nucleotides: TGTGCCAGCAGTGCCCAGGCCGCTGATGGCTACACCTTC. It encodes CASSAQAADGYTF.